One and the same sample provided the 10 T cell receptor beta chains below, sequenced in a study of spatial heterogeneity in lung cancer. From the 5' RACE reads, TCRdb called clonotypes with MiXCR, one entry per CDR3 protein. The table includes under 85,000 distinct CDR3 sequences, 8% detected once. Specified time point: sample taken at primary tumor resection. Here the sequenced sample was PBMCs, taken at surgery. These receptors were obtained from a male donor with early-stage non-small cell lung cancer.

This clonotype rates as medium-sized (0.01 to 0.1%). The gene calls are TRBV29-1 and TRBJ1-2; D not certain. The CDR3 covers 13 residues. Germline V gene data show CDR1 as SQVTM and CDR2 as ANQGSEA. Trimming took 0 bases from V and 3 from J, leaving 8 bases between them. The CDR3 sequence is CSVEDPGDYGYTF. For the CDR3, the DNA is TGCAGCGTTGAAGATCCCGGTGACTATGGCTACACCTTC.

This clonotype showed up many times. The chain combines TRBV7-9 with TRBJ2-5; 7 positions agree with TRBD2. Per the germline V gene, CDR1 is SEHNR and CDR2 is FQNEAQ (reference sequence). With 1 base clipped from V and 5 bases from J, the junction kept 7 bases outside the gene matches. The CDR3 runs to 15 residues. In nucleotides, the CDR3 is TGTGCCAGCAGCTTAGGCGCGGGAGAGGGTGAGACCCAGTACTTC. Protein product: CASSLGAGEGETQYF.

This clonotype has a count of ten or more. The rearrangement links TRBV10-3 to TRBJ2-3; 8 nucleotides line up with TRBD1. J gave up 3 bases and V 6 bases, and 8 bases lay outside the gene matches. Germline-derived CDR1 and CDR2 are ENHRY and SYGVKD. The CDR3 runs 15 residues. CDR3 sequence (DNA): TGTGCCATCAGCTATAGGACAGGGTCAACAGATACGCAGTATTTT. Its protein product is CAISYRTGSTDTQYF.

The CDR3 region is CASSFTLAGGETQYF. CDR3 nucleotides: TGTGCCAGCAGCTTCACACTAGCGGGAGGAGAGACCCAGTACTTC. The chain combines TRBV7-9 with TRBJ2-5; 12 bases are a match to TRBD2. CDR1 and CDR2 from the germline V gene are SEHNR and FQNEAQ (reference sequence). This CDR3 spans 15 amino acids. V dropped 3 bases and J dropped 4; count of bases not matched to a gene: 3.

V gene TRBV28 combines with J gene TRBJ2-3; 7 bases agree with TRBD1. This CDR3 has 15 residues. The trim removed 7 bases at V and 3 bases at J, leaving 10 bases unmatched. In germline, CDR1 is MDHEN, CDR2 SYDVKM. The CDR3 reads CASNSPTTGTDTQYF. The CDR3 DNA reads TGTGCCAGCAACTCTCCTACGACAGGGACAGATACGCAGTATTTT.

This clonotype came up many times. The chain joins TRBV20-1 to TRBJ1-1; D is unresolved. V shed 2 bases and J shed 1 base, with 11 bases lying between them. The CDR3 has 14 amino acids. The germline CDR1 and CDR2 sequences are DFQATT and SNEGSKA (reference sequence). The CDR3 is CSARFSAPNTEAFF. The CDR3 DNA reads as TGCAGTGCTAGATTTTCGGCACCGAACACTGAAGCTTTCTTT.

This clonotype was picked up many times. V usage is TRBV19 and J usage is TRBJ2-7; 9 nucleotides line up with TRBD1. The J segment lost 1 base and the V segment lost 6 bases, leaving 1 base of the junction unmatched. In germline, CDR1 is LNHDA, CDR2 SQIVND (reference sequence). CDR3 size: 13 residues. CDR3 amino acids: CASRDRGSYEQYF. Written as DNA, the CDR3 is TGTGCCAGTAGGGACAGGGGATCCTACGAGCAGTACTTC.

This clonotype was counted at least ten times. The V gene is TRBV2, the J gene TRBJ2-3; no clear D gene. Germline-derived CDR1 and CDR2 are SNHLY and FYNNEI. V dropped 0 bases and J dropped 0 bases, with 7 bases sitting between them. The CDR3 loop spans 15 amino acids. CDR3: CASSEAGNSTDTQYF. The CDR3 nucleotides are TGTGCCAGCAGTGAAGCGGGAAACAGCACAGATACGCAGTATTTT.

In its sample, this clonotype was seen many times. This sequence joins TRBV28 and TRBJ2-1; TRBD2 agrees at 9 bases. With V trimmed by 5 bases and J by 0 bases, 5 bases remained unmatched. The CDR3 has 16 residues. Per the germline V gene, CDR1 is MDHEN and CDR2 is SYDVKM. This chain's CDR3 is CASSPDSGSSYNEQFF. CDR3 DNA sequence: TGTGCCAGCAGTCCTGATAGCGGGAGCTCCTACAATGAGCAGTTCTTC.

This chain uses TRBV7-9 with TRBJ1-6, with D possibly being TRBD1 (5 bases). V dropped 3 bases and J dropped 7 bases, with 13 bases sitting between them. Germline assignment: CDR1 SEHNR and CDR2 FQNEAQ (reference sequence). This CDR3 is built from 15 residues. The CDR3 DNA reads TGTGCCAGCAGCTTTGGGCTCCGGGGGAATTCACCCCTCCACTTT. Its translation: CASSFGLRGNSPLHF.